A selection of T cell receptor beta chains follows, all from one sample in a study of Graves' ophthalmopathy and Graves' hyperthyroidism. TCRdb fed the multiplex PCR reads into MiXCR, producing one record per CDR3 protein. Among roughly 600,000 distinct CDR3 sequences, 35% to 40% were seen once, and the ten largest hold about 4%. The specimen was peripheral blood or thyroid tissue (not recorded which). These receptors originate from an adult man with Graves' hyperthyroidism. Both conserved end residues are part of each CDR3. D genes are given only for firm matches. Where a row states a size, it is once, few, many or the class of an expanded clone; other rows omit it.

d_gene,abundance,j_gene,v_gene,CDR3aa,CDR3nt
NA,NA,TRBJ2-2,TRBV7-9,CASSYRGQHTGELFF,TGTGCCAGCAGCTATAGGGGCCAGCACACCGGGGAGCTGTTTTTT
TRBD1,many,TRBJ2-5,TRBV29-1,CSVSDRGLRETQYF,TGCAGCGTTTCCGACAGGGGGCTTCGAGAGACCCAGTACTTC
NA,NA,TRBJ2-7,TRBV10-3,CASSPELGLGYEQYF,TGTGCCAGCAGCCCGGAGTTGGGGCTCGGCTACGAGCAGTACTTC
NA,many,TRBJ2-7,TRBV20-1,CSATKGTTYEQYF,TGCAGTGCTACTAAAGGGACCACCTACGAGCAGTACTTC
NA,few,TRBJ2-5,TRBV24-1,CATSDSDPPRETQYF,TGTGCCACCAGTGATTCCGACCCACCGAGAGAGACCCAGTACTTC
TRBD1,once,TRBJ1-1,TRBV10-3,CAISDSGQGNTEAFF,TGTGCCATCAGTGATTCGGGACAGGGGAATACTGAAGCTTTCTTT
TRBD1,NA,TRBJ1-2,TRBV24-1,CATSDGRTGGVFNYGYTF,TGTGCCACCAGTGATGGGCGGACAGGGGGCGTATTTAACTATGGCTACACCTTC
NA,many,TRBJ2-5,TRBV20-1,CSAEGPGPTGNQETQYF,TGCAGTGCTGAAGGACCGGGACCCACAGGGAACCAAGAGACCCAGTACTTC
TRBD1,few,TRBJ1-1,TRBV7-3,CASSPTGAIDEAFF,TGTGCCAGCAGCCCGACAGGGGCCATTGATGAAGCTTTCTTT
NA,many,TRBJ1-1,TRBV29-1,CSVGGSGIVAFF,TGCAGCGTTGGCGGTAGTGGTATCGTAGCTTTCTTT
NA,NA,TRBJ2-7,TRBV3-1,CASSPLQGPRLHYEQYF,TGTGCCAGCAGCCCGCTACAGGGACCCCGGCTCCACTACGAGCAGTACTTC